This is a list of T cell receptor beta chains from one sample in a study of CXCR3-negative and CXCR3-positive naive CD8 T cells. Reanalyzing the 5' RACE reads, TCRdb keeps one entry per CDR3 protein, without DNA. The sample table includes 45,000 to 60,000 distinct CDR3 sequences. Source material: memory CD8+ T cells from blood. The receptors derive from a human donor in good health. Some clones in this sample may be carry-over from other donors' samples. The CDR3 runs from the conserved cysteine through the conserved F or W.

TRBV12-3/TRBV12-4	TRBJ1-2	CASTADKRGGYTF
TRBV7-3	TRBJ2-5	CASSPGLLFTYQETQYF
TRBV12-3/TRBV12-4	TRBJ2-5	CASSFRGGGRNQETQYF
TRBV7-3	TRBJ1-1	CASSPDGGQNTEAFF
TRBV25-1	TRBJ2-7	CAISGGDYEQYF
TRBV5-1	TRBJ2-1	CASRESGGGNEQFF
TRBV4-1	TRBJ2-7	CASSQAGDEQYF
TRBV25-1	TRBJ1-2	CASSDLAEGYTF
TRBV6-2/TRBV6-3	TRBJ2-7	CASSLRAAYEQYF
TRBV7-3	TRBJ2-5	CASSLDGNQETQYF
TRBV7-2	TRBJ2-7	CASRLSGGALNEQYF
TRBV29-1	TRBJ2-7	CSVKTGGSYEQYF
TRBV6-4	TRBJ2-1	CANSEGLAGGQQFF
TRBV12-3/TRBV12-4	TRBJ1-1	CASSAGDTEAFF
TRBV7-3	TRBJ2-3	CASSWTGAGDTQYF
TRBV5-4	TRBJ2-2	CASSLARDSGELFF
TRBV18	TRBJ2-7	CASSPDRIGADEQYF
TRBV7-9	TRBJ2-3	CASSFPVTSSTDTQYF
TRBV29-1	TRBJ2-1	CSVGNFLRGEQFF
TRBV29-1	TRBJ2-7	CSVELAGAPTYEQYF
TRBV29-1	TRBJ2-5	CSVAPLPGHTTETQYF
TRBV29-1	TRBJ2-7	CSVEEQQTYEQYF
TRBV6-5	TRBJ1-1	CASSYSSGYTEAFF
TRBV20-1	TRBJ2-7	CSARAQGTYEQYF
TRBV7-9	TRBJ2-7	CASRSDAYEQYF
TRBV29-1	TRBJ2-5	CSASFRDFNTKETQYF
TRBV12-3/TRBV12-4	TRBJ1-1	CASSSPRGAGTEAFF
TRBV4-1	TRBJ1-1	CASSHQTGGFTEAFF
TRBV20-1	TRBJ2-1	CSARILTSSYNEQFF
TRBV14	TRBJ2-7	CASSKGRASDYEQYF
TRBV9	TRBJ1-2	CASSVTDTLDYGYTF
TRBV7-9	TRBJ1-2	CASSLSGGEDYYGYTF
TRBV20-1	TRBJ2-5	CSAREGRKEETQYF
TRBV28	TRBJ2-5	CASSATGLVETQYF
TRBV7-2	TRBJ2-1	CSSSLARGLDEQFF
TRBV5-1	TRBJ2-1	CASSLAGGPGEQFF
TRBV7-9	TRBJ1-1	CASSLHRDTLNEAFF
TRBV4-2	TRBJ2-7	CASSLNQEGWDKQYF
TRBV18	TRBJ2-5	CASSPPQGWETQYF
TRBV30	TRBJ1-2	CAWIVRDRGRHGYTF
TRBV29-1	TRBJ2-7	CSVESSRGPYEQYF
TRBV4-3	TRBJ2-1	CASSQVFESQPATMEFF
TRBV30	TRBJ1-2	CAWMDSSYGYTF
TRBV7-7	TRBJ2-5	CASSPKGDSETQYF
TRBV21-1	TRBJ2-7	CASSLGRGQGGYEQYF
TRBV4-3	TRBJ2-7	CASKVTASSYEQYF
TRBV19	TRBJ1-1	CASIQGSWNTEAFF
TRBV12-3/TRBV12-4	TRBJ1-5	CASTLGGSQPQHF
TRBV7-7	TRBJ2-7	CASSSGTGASYEQYF
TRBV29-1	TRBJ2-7	CSVESGNYEQYF
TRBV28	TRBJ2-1	CASSSDRAYNEQFF
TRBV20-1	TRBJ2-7	CSARGRRTSGGFSYEQYF
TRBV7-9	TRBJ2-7	CASSLALQRQGPLSYEQYF
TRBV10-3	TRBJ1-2	CAISTGTGGLGYTF
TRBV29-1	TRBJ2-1	CSVGVPLYNEQFF
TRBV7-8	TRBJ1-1	CASSLVVTGLSSNTEAFF
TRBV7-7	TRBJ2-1	CASSLGGGLYNEQFF
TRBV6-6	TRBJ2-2	CASSLGLAVPGAGELFF
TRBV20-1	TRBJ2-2	CSARDWRANTGELFF